A selection of T cell receptor beta chains follows, all from one sample in a study of cytomegalovirus exposure and HLA in healthy donors. Here immunoSEQ multiplex PCR was the method, and the copy in TCRdb shows in-frame clones only, minus some. The sample consists of 100,000 to 150,000 clones, around 73% of them appearing once. The sequenced sample was PBMCs. The receptor set was obtained from a human donor in good health. Each CDR3 is given with its conserved first and last residue. Each record gives: clone size, J gene, V gene, CDR3 protein. Clone size appears in some rows only: once, few, many, or a class for an expanded clone.

size: NA; J: TRBJ2-7; V: TRBV28; CDR3: CASSGSGVGRGEQYF
size: few; J: TRBJ1-4; V: TRBV30; CDR3: CAWGSRQGVDEKLFF
size: NA; J: TRBJ2-2; V: TRBV5-1; CDR3: CASRPRLAGLANTGELFF
size: few; J: TRBJ2-3; V: TRBV5-1; CDR3: CASSSGLDFTDTQYF
size: NA; J: TRBJ2-4; V: TRBV2; CDR3: CASRDRGTAMGNIQYF
size: NA; J: TRBJ2-7; V: TRBV15; CDR3: CATSRAGTGTYEQYF
size: NA; J: TRBJ1-3; V: TRBV30; CDR3: CAWRGGSGNTIYF
size: few; J: TRBJ2-7; V: TRBV5-4; CDR3: CASSTGLAGIREQYF
size: once; J: TRBJ2-3; V: TRBV29-1; CDR3: CSAPGRISTDTQYF
size: few; J: TRBJ2-7; V: TRBV11-2; CDR3: CASSPGQGREQYF
size: NA; J: TRBJ1-3; V: TRBV6-1; CDR3: CASSSGQAPTIYF
size: NA; J: TRBJ1-6; V: TRBV19; CDR3: CASGWGTGNNSPLHF
size: NA; J: TRBJ2-7; V: TRBV5-8; CDR3: CASNRVLQTYEQYF
size: few; J: TRBJ1-2; V: TRBV6-6; CDR3: CASSFLYGYTF
size: NA; J: TRBJ2-7; V: TRBV7-9; CDR3: CSSSSPDRHRNEQYF
size: NA; J: TRBJ1-5; V: TRBV19; CDR3: CASSMLGWTGEGGQPQHF
size: few; J: TRBJ2-3; V: TRBV19; CDR3: CASSYSGSTSTDTQYF
size: NA; J: TRBJ1-5; V: TRBV10-2; CDR3: CASREGDRGEYSNQPQHF
size: NA; J: TRBJ2-5; V: TRBV2; CDR3: CASSAGERETQYF
size: few; J: TRBJ2-2; V: TRBV15; CDR3: CATSLRDRGRIGELFF
size: many; J: TRBJ2-3; V: TRBV9; CDR3: CASSVQGASTDTQYF
size: NA; J: TRBJ1-3; V: TRBV4-3; CDR3: CASSRQGTGNTIYF
size: NA; J: TRBJ2-1; V: TRBV6-4; CDR3: CAGGLAGDLGYEQFF
size: NA; J: TRBJ2-7; V: TRBV7-9; CDR3: CSSSLSGREQYF
size: NA; J: TRBJ2-7; V: TRBV6-1; CDR3: CASSVAGIYYEQYF
size: many; J: TRBJ2-2; V: TRBV9; CDR3: CASSGRGERNTGELFF
size: NA; J: TRBJ2-7; V: TRBV5-6; CDR3: CASSFSRDRRKALYEQYF
size: NA; J: TRBJ2-7; V: TRBV4-2; CDR3: CASSQHIVGLAGGPVSYEQYF
size: NA; J: TRBJ2-3; V: TRBV2; CDR3: CASSVGGVSTDTQYF
size: many; J: TRBJ2-6; V: TRBV5-4; CDR3: CASSLASLAGRSGANVLTF
size: NA; J: TRBJ2-1; V: TRBV18; CDR3: CASSPTSGRINEQFF
size: NA; J: NA; V: TRBV9; CDR3: CASSVDLAGSYEQYF
size: NA; J: TRBJ2-7; V: TRBV19; CDR3: CASSFAGNYEQYF
size: NA; J: TRBJ2-7; V: TRBV7-6; CDR3: CASSLAQGHSYEQYF
size: once; J: TRBJ2-3; V: TRBV7-2; CDR3: CASSLLAGGPADTQYF
size: NA; J: TRBJ1-2; V: TRBV5-4; CDR3: CASSLQGGGYGYTF
size: NA; J: TRBJ1-1; V: TRBV10-3; CDR3: CATTPLLSVNTEAFF
size: NA; J: TRBJ1-2; V: TRBV7-9; CDR3: CSSSLESDSYGYTF
size: few; J: TRBJ1-1; V: TRBV5-1; CDR3: CASTPDRVGTEAFF
size: NA; J: TRBJ2-7; V: TRBV7-8; CDR3: CASSLRRDLLEEQYF
size: NA; J: NA; V: TRBV28; CDR3: CASSFGSLAGGSYEQYF
size: few; J: TRBJ1-2; V: TRBV7-9; CDR3: CSSSSGQDANYGYTF
size: NA; J: TRBJ2-1; V: TRBV4-2; CDR3: CASSFSGLYNEQFF
size: NA; J: TRBJ2-6; V: TRBV5-1; CDR3: CASSLGLPSGANVLTF
size: NA; J: TRBJ1-2; V: TRBV7-9; CDR3: CASSLGDREDNYGYTF
size: NA; J: TRBJ1-2; V: TRBV28; CDR3: CASSLGGTEYGYTF
size: once; J: TRBJ2-3; V: TRBV30; CDR3: CAWSATGTSRRTDTQYF
size: NA; J: TRBJ1-1; V: TRBV25-1; CDR3: CASRLGTEAFF
size: NA; J: TRBJ2-3; V: TRBV7-2; CDR3: CASSLGLADTQYF
size: NA; J: TRBJ2-1; V: TRBV5-1; CDR3: CASSPFGGQTSGYNEQFF
size: NA; J: TRBJ2-6; V: TRBV9; CDR3: CASSFLPPGTGVSSGANVLTF
size: NA; J: TRBJ2-1; V: TRBV4-3; CDR3: CASSQESLSPYNEQFF
size: NA; J: TRBJ2-1; V: TRBV5-1; CDR3: CASSGRGGAGVLYNEQFF
size: NA; J: TRBJ1-2; V: TRBV30; CDR3: CAWRDSLTGVYGYTF